Presented here are 30 T cell receptor beta chains from one specimen sequenced in a study of T cell clonality in common variable immunodeficiency. Clones were read by immunoSEQ multiplex PCR, and TCRdb kept only the in-frame ones, dropping some. This sample comprises some 39,000 clones, none seen once only. The source material was peripheral blood mononuclear cells. The source of these receptors is a person aged 18 to 75 in good health.

Notes on this clone: The read ends 3 residues early relative to the CDR3; the germline J gene fills the gap. V and J are TRBV7-8 and TRBJ2-2; 7 nucleotides line up with TRBD1. The CDR3 extends over 15 amino acids. V trimming: 5 bases; J trimming: 0 bases; junction bases outside the gene matches: 3. CDR1 is SGHVS, CDR2 FQNEAQ, per germline. This chain's CDR3 is CASSTGQANTGELFF. CDR3 DNA, as far as it was read: TGTGCCAGCAGCACCGGACAGGCGAACACCGGGGAG.

This clone has at least ten counts. This chain's CDR3 is CASSPFSLSGAGNEQFF. Partial CDR3 DNA: TGTGCCAGCTCACCATTCTCCTTAAGCGGGGCAGGAAATGAG. The chain uses TRBV18 and TRBJ2-1; TRBD2 aligns across 7 bases. The read finishes 3 residues shy of the CDR3 end, and the germline J gene is used to complete it. The germline CDR1 and CDR2 sequences are KGHSH and LQKENI. The V and J ends lost 2 bases and 7 bases, in that order; junction bases with no gene match: 14. The CDR3 has 17 residues.

This clone was recorded many times. The CDR3 end is not reached by the read, which stops 3 residues before it; the germline J gene fills it in. Other DNA sequences of this sample code for an identical CDR3. V and J are TRBV7-3 and TRBJ2-1, with 9 bases that match TRBD1. This CDR3 comprises 15 residues. V was pared by 5 bases and J by 6 bases, with 8 bases of the junction left unmatched. The germline gives CDR1 SGHTA, CDR2 FQGTGA. CDR3 protein: CASSPGTGSGNEQFF. The part of the CDR3 DNA that was read is TGTGCCAGCAGCCCCGGGACAGGGAGTGGCAATGAG.

This clone appeared many times. Read sequence stops 3 residues before the CDR3 end, and the germline J gene provides the missing end. The chain carries TRBV30 and TRBJ1-2; 9 bases are a match to TRBD1. J was trimmed by 7 bases and V by 0 bases; bases with no gene match: 3. Germline V gene lookup returns CDR1 GTSNPN and CDR2 SVGIG (reference sequence). The CDR3 is 13 residues long. CDR3 region: CAWSVPDRGGYTF. CDR3 DNA, as far as it was read: TGTGCCTGGAGTGTACCGGACAGGGGTGGC.

This clone was seen many times. CDR3 protein: CASNSGSGYNEQFF. CDR3 DNA (partial): TGTGCCAGCAATAGCGGGTCCGGATACAATGAG. The rearrangement links TRBV7-3 to TRBJ2-1, with TRBD2 matching 7 bases. The read terminates 3 residues ahead of where the CDR3 ends, so the germline J gene completes it. Losses at the gene ends were 7 bases for V and 4 bases for J; bases not matched to a gene: 7. This CDR3 contains 14 residues. Germline V gene sequence: CDR1 SGHTA, CDR2 FQGTGA.

This clone has ten or more counts. The CDR3 is cut off 3 residues early in the read; its end comes from the germline J gene. The chain has TRBV5-1 and TRBJ1-2, with 8 bases that match TRBD1. V gave up 5 bases and J gave up 4 bases; unmatched junction bases: 13. The CDR3 runs 16 residues. Germline CDR1 and CDR2: SGHRS and YFSETQ. The part of the CDR3 DNA that was read is TGCGCCAGCAGTACAGGGACAGGTACGGAGCTCTATGGC. Residues: CASSTGTGTELYG. The whole CDR3 sequence reads CASSTGTGTELYGYTF.

This clone was observed a few times. The CDR3 goes on 3 residues after the read ends, and that part is filled in from the germline J gene. The gene calls are TRBV5-1 and TRBJ2-7; 8 bases line up with TRBD1. Germline V CDR1 and CDR2: SGHRS, YFSETQ. The J segment lost 4 bases and the V segment lost 6 bases, leaving 12 bases of the junction unmatched. The CDR3 loop spans 15 amino acids. The covered CDR3 bases are TGCGCCAGCATCTTACCCGGACAGGGAGCATACGAG. Translation: CASILPGQGAYE. The CDR3 as a whole reads CASILPGQGAYEQYF.

This clone was seen many times. The sequenced fragment ends 3 residues before the CDR3 boundary, so the rest is inferred from the germline J gene. The gene calls are TRBV5-6 and TRBJ2-3; 7 bases agree with TRBD1. Looked up from germline, CDR1 is SGHDT and CDR2 is YYEEEE. This CDR3 is 15 amino acids long. The junction had 8 bases not matched to a gene; V was cut back by 4 bases and J by 3 bases. The sequenced part of the CDR3 DNA is TGTGCCAGCAGCCCGACAGGGAGAGGGACAGATACG. Its protein product is CASSPTGRGTDT. The entire CDR3 sequence reads CASSPTGRGTDTQYF.

Ten or more counts support this clone. The CDR3 end lies 3 residues beyond the end of the read and is filled in from the germline J gene. The J gene is TRBJ2-2, the V gene TRBV19, with D possibly being TRBD2 (7 bases). Looked up from germline, CDR1 is LNHDA and CDR2 is SQIVND (reference sequence). Trimming removed 4 bases from V and 3 bases from J, with 21 bases in between. This CDR3 has 18 amino acids. Partial CDR3 DNA: TGTGCCAGTAGTAGAATGCCTATGGGGGGGCGAGACACCGGGGAG. Protein product: CASSRMPMGGRDTGE. In full, the CDR3 reads CASSRMPMGGRDTGELFF.

This clone was seen many times. Coverage ceases 3 residues before the CDR3 finishes, and the germline J gene fills in the end. This chain joins TRBV20-1 and TRBJ2-1; 9 bases match TRBD2. Germline lookup yields CDR1 DFQATT and CDR2 SNEGSKA (reference sequence). This CDR3 has 16 amino acids. The trim removed 4 bases at V and 4 bases at J, leaving 11 bases unmatched. Incomplete CDR3 DNA: TGCAGTGCTACCCACGGGTCCGCGGGAGGGTACAATGAG. It translates to CSATHGSAGGYNE. The whole CDR3 sequence reads CSATHGSAGGYNEQFF.

This clone was observed at least ten times. The CDR3 is cut off 3 residues early in the read; its end comes from the germline J gene. Other DNA sequences of this sample code for an identical CDR3. The V call is TRBV18, the J call TRBJ1-5, with TRBD1 matching 8 bases. The V gene end was trimmed by 3 bases and the J gene end by 4 bases; junction bases not matched to a gene: 5. Germline V lookup: CDR1 KGHSH, CDR2 LQKENI. The CDR3 runs to 15 residues. CDR3 region: CASSPGQGGNQPQHF. CDR3 DNA, as far as it was read: TGTGCCAGCTCACCTGGACAGGGAGGTAATCAGCCC.

Ten or more counts support this clone. The CDR3 end lies 3 residues beyond the end of the read and is filled in from the germline J gene. The chain combines TRBV20-1 with TRBJ2-5; 16 bases line up with TRBD2. There are 17 residues in the CDR3. J gave up 5 bases and V 3 bases, and 9 bases lay outside the gene matches. Germline V gene sequence: CDR1 DFQATT, CDR2 SNEGSKA (reference sequence). The CDR3 region is CSARPGLAGGPGETQYF. The sequenced part of the CDR3 DNA is TGCAGTGCTAGGCCGGGACTAGCGGGAGGGCCTGGTGAGACC.

A few counts support this clone. The CDR3 end lies 3 residues beyond the end of the read and is filled in from the germline J gene. This rearrangement joins TRBV19 to TRBJ1-2; 12 nucleotides match TRBD1. Looked up from germline, CDR1 is LNHDA and CDR2 is SQIVND (reference sequence). The CDR3 consists of 16 residues. J lost 3 bases, V lost 5 bases, and 7 bases had no gene match. The CDR3 bases that were read are TGTGCCAGTAGTCCCGGGACAGGGGGCTTTGACTATGGC. This sequence encodes CASSPGTGGFDYG. The entire CDR3 reads CASSPGTGGFDYGYTF.

This clone was recorded at least ten times. The DNA ends 3 residues before the CDR3 does, and the rest of the CDR3 is filled in from the germline J gene. The rearrangement joins TRBV20-1 to TRBJ2-5; TRBD2 matches at 12 bases. J lost 2 bases, V lost 5 bases, and 3 bases had no gene match. This CDR3 has 14 residues. The germline V gene encodes CDR1 DFQATT and CDR2 SNEGSKA (reference sequence). Here the CDR3 reads CSAWTSGKQETQYF. The CDR3 bases that were read are TGCAGTGCTTGGACTAGCGGGAAGCAAGAGACC.

This clone was counted many times. Read sequence stops 3 residues before the CDR3 end, and the germline J gene provides the missing end. The genes are TRBV5-1 and TRBJ2-3, with 9 bases aligning to TRBD1. Germline assignment: CDR1 SGHRS and CDR2 YFSETQ. V gave up 5 bases and J gave up 4 bases; unmatched junction bases: 11. CDR3 length equals 16 residues. The DNA read from the CDR3 is TGCGCCAGCAGAGATGGACAGGGGTTGCCCGCAGATACG. Residues: CASRDGQGLPADT. The whole CDR3 protein reads CASRDGQGLPADTQYF.

This clone appeared a few times. With the read ending 3 residues before the CDR3 end, the germline J gene is used to fill in that end. The V gene is TRBV20-1, the J gene TRBJ2-1; 8 bases fit TRBD2. This CDR3 contains 19 residues. With 6 bases clipped from V and 2 bases from J, the junction kept 21 bases outside the gene matches. Per the germline V gene, CDR1 is DFQATT and CDR2 is SNEGSKA (reference sequence). The part of the CDR3 DNA that was read is TGCAGTGCCGATAGGTTAGCGGGACAAGCGGACCCCGCCTACAATGAG. Its translation is CSADRLAGQADPAYNE. The entire CDR3 protein is CSADRLAGQADPAYNEQFF.

There are many counts of this clone. The read falls 3 residues short of the CDR3 end, and the missing part is taken from the germline J gene. V and J are TRBV6-1 and TRBJ1-1, with 7 bases that match TRBD1. The length of the CDR3 is 13 residues. CDR1 is MNHNS, CDR2 SASEGT, per germline. V dropped 4 bases and J dropped 7; count of bases not matched to a gene: 6. CDR3 bases read: TGTGCCAGCAGTGCCGACAGGGTGGGTGAA. Protein sequence: CASSADRVGE. The CDR3, in full, reads CASSADRVGEAFF.

This clone was counted many times. The CDR3 end is not reached by the read, which stops 3 residues before it; the germline J gene fills it in. V and J are TRBV20-1 and TRBJ2-5, with 10 bases lining up with TRBD2. CDR1 and CDR2 (germline): DFQATT, SNEGSKA (reference sequence). Trimming at V came to 6 bases and at J to 5 bases, leaving 12 bases not matched to a gene. CDR3 length equals 15 residues. The CDR3 loop is CSAIGSGRAAETQYF. CDR3 DNA, as far as it was read: TGCAGTGCCATAGGAAGCGGGAGGGCCGCCGAGACC.

This clone was seen ten or more times. The read finishes 3 residues shy of the CDR3 end, and the germline J gene is used to complete it. This rearrangement joins TRBV28 to TRBJ2-3, with 9 bases matching TRBD2. Germline CDR1 and CDR2: MDHEN and SYDVKM. The CDR3 runs 15 residues. Germline trimming cut 10 bases from V and 1 base from J; bases unmatched to any gene: 9. CDR3 residues: CATQATSGGTDTQYF. The CDR3 DNA, read in part, is TGTGCCACCCAGGCGACTAGCGGTGGCACAGATACG.

The sample holds many counts of this clone. The missing CDR3 end, 3 residues past where the read stops, is filled in from the germline J gene. The genes are TRBV5-1 and TRBJ2-1; perhaps TRBD2 as D (5 bases). This CDR3 has 16 residues. V lost 1 base, J lost 5 bases, and 16 bases lay in between. Germline CDR1 is SGHRS and CDR2 is YFSETQ. The part of the CDR3 DNA that was read is TGCGCCAGCAGCTTGTCGGGGTCCCCGACTGACAATGAG. It is translated as CASSLSGSPTDNE. The whole CDR3 sequence reads CASSLSGSPTDNEQFF.

This clone was counted many times. CDR3 sequence: CASSTQPSGRTLTYEQYF. Partial CDR3 DNA: TGCGCCAGCAGCACCCAACCTAGCGGGAGGACCTTAACCTACGAG. The chain has TRBV5-1 and TRBJ2-7, with 11 bases identical to TRBD2. The read comes to an end 3 residues before the CDR3 does, leaving the germline J gene to fill in the end. Per germline, CDR1 SGHRS and CDR2 YFSETQ. The junction had 14 bases not matched to a gene; V was cut back by 4 bases and J by 2 bases. The CDR3 contains 18 residues.

This clone was counted many times. The read gets to within 3 residues of the CDR3 end, and the germline J gene fills in the rest. The chain couples TRBV6-2 or TRBV6-3 to TRBJ1-1; 8 bases align to TRBD1. Trimming at V came to 6 bases and at J to 1 base, leaving 7 bases not matched to a gene. CDR1 MNHEY and CDR2 SVGEGT come from the germline V gene. This CDR3 has 15 residues. The covered CDR3 bases are TGTGCCAGCAGACCTGGGACAGGTGGGAACACTGAA. Translated: CASRPGTGGNTE. In full, the CDR3 is CASRPGTGGNTEAFF.

In the case of this clone: Read sequence stops 3 residues before the CDR3 end, and the germline J gene provides the missing end. V gene TRBV19 combines with J gene TRBJ1-5; perhaps TRBD1 as D (5 bases). Looked up from germline, CDR1 is LNHDA and CDR2 is SQIVND (reference sequence). The ends were cut back, 3 bases at V and 3 bases at J, with 9 bases in the middle. The CDR3 has 14 amino acids. The CDR3 reads CASSIQGANQPQHF. Incomplete CDR3 DNA: TGTGCCAGTAGTATCCAAGGGGCCAATCAGCCC.

This clone was seen at least ten times. Sequencing ends 3 residues short of the CDR3 end; the germline J gene provides the rest. The J gene is TRBJ2-4, the V gene TRBV2; D unclear. CDR3 length: 12 amino acids. Germline V gene lookup returns CDR1 SNHLY and CDR2 FYNNEI. The CDR3 sequence is CASSVDPKPQYF. The part of the CDR3 DNA that was read is TGTGCCAGCAGTGTTGATCCCAAGCCT.

This clone was observed a handful of times. The read ends 3 residues before the CDR3 terminus; that terminus is restored from the germline J gene. The genes are TRBV2 and TRBJ2-1; 8 bases match TRBD2. The CDR3 runs 16 residues. J was trimmed by 9 bases and V by 2 bases; bases with no gene match: 12. Germline V gene lookup returns CDR1 SNHLY and CDR2 FYNNEI. CDR3 DNA (partial): TGTGCCAGCAGTGAAAGAGGAAGACTAGCGACAGGTGAG. Translated: CASSERGRLATGE. Given in full, the CDR3 is CASSERGRLATGEQFF.

The CDR3 sequence: CASSVLRGYEQYF. Incomplete CDR3 DNA: TGCGCCAGCAGTGTCCTCAGGGGCTACGAG. The gene calls are TRBV10-2 and TRBJ2-7; TRBD1 is a possible D gene (6 bases). The read terminates 3 residues ahead of where the CDR3 ends, so the germline J gene completes it. Trimming cost V 4 bases and J 3 bases, with 10 bases left between them. Germline loops: CDR1 WSHSY, CDR2 SAAADI. The CDR3 is 13 residues long.

At least ten counts were recorded for this clone. With the read ending 3 residues before the CDR3 end, the germline J gene is used to fill in that end. The J gene is TRBJ2-3, the V gene TRBV9; TRBD1 agrees at 7 bases. Trimming took 4 bases from V and 0 from J; bases not matched to a gene: 8. The germline CDR1 and CDR2 sequences are SGDLS and YYNGEE. The CDR3 sequence is 16 residues long. This chain's CDR3 is CASSSIGTASTDTQYF. The CDR3 bases that were read are TGTGCCAGCAGCTCGATTGGGACAGCTAGCACAGATACG.

Ten or more counts support this clone. Read sequence stops 3 residues before the CDR3 end, and the germline J gene provides the missing end. This chain joins TRBV7-3 and TRBJ2-3; TRBD1 agrees at 7 bases. CDR3 length equals 14 residues. The ends lost 3 bases at V and 5 bases at J; junction bases unmatched: 5. Germline-derived CDR1 and CDR2 are SGHTA and FQGTGA. Incomplete CDR3 DNA: TGTGCCAGCAGCTTTCGTGGACAGGAAGATACG. It codes for CASSFRGQEDT. The full CDR3 is CASSFRGQEDTQYF.

This clone was picked up many times. The CDR3 extends 3 residues past the end of the read, so its final part is completed from the germline J gene. The V gene is TRBV28, the J gene TRBJ2-3; 7 nucleotides agree with TRBD1. CDR1 is MDHEN, CDR2 SYDVKM, per germline. The CDR3 length is 17 residues. The V and J ends lost 8 bases and 1 base, in that order; junction bases with no gene match: 15. The CDR3 bases that were read are TGTGCCAGCGACGAACCTAGGGACAGCGGCGGCACAGATACG. Amino acids: CASDEPRDSGGTDT. In full, the CDR3 reads CASDEPRDSGGTDTQYF.

This clone was found a few times. The DNA ends 3 residues before the CDR3 does, and the rest of the CDR3 is filled in from the germline J gene. This chain connects TRBV18 to TRBJ2-5; the D gene is possibly TRBD2 (6 bases). This CDR3 has 11 residues. From germline, CDR1 is KGHSH and CDR2 LQKENI. This CDR3 reads CASSPEGTQYF. The sequenced CDR3 bases are TGTGCCAGCTCACCGGAGGGTACC. Variable domain in full (rest from reference TRBV18 and TRBJ2-5): NAGVMQNPRHLVRRRGQEARLRCSPMKGHSHVYWYRQLPEEGLKFMVYLQKENIIDESGMPKERFSAEFPKEGPSILRIQQVVRGDSAAYFCASSPEGTQYFGPGTRLLVL.